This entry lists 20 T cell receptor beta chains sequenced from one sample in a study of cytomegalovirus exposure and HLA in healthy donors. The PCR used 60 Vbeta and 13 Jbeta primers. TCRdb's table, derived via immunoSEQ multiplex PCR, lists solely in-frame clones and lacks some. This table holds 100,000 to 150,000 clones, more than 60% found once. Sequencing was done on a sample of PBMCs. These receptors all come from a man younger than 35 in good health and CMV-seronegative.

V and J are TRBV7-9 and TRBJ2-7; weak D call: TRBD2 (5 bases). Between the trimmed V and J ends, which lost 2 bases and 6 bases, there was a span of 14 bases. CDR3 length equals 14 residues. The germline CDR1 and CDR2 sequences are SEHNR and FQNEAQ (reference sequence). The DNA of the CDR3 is TGTGCCAGCAGCTTATGGGAGAATATTGGCGAGCAGTACTTC. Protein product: CASSLWENIGEQYF.

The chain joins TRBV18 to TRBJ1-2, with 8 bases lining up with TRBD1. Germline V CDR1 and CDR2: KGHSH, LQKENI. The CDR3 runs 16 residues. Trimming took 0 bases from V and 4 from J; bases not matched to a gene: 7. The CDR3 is CASSPPTGDLSYGYTF. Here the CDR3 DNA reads TGTGCCAGCTCACCACCGACAGGGGACCTTAGCTATGGCTACACCTTC. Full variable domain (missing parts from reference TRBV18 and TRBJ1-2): NAGVMQNPRHLVRRRGQEARLRCSPMKGHSHVYWYRQLPEEGLKFMVYLQKENIIDESGMPKERFSAEFPKEGPSILRIQQVVRGDSAAYFCASSPPTGDLSYGYTFGSGTRLTVV.

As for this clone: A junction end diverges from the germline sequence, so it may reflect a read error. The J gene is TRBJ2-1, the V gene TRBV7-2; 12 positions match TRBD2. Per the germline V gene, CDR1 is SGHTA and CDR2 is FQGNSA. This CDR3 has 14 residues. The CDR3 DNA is TGTGCCAGCAGCCTAGCGGGAGGGTACAATGAGCAGTTCTTC. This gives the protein CASSLAGGYNEQFF.

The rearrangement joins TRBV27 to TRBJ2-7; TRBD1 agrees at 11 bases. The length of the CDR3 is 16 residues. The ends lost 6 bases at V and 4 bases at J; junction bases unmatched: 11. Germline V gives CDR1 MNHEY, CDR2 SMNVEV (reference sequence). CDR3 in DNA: TGTGCCAGCAGCTCCACGCGGGGACAGGGGGAATACGAGCAGTACTTC. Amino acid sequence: CASSSTRGQGEYEQYF.

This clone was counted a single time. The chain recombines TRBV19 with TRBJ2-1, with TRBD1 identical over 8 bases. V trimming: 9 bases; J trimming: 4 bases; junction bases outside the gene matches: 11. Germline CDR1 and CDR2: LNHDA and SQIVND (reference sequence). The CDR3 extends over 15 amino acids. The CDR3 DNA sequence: TGTGCCAGCCGAGAGTGGGGACAGGCTTACAATGAGCAGTTCTTC. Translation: CASREWGQAYNEQFF.

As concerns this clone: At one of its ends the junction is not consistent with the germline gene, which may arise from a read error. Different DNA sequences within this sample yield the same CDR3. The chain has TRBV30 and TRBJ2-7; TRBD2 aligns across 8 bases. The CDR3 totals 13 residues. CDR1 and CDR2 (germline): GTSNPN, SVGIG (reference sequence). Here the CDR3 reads CAWRTGLAYEQYF. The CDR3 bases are TGCGCCTGGAGGACGGGACTAGCCTACGAGCAGTACTTC.

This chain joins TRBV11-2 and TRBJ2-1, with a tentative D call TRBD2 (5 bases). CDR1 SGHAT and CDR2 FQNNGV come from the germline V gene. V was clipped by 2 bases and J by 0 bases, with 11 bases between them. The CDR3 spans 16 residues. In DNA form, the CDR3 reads TGTGCCAGCAGCTTATTCGAGCGGAGCTCCTACAATGAGCAGTTCTTC. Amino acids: CASSLFERSSYNEQFF. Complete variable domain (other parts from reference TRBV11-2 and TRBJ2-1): EAGVAQSPRYKIIEKRQSVAFWCNPISGHATLYWYQQILGQGPKLLIQFQNNGVVDDSQLPKDRFSAERLKGVDSTLKIQPAKLEDSAVYLCASSLFERSSYNEQFFGPGTRLTVL.

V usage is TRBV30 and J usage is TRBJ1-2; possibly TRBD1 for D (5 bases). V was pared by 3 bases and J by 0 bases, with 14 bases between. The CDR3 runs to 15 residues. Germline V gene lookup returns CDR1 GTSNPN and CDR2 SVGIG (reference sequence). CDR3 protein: CAWSVTGTSNYGYTF. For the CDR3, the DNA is TGTGCCTGGAGCGTAACCGGGACTTCTAACTATGGCTACACCTTC.

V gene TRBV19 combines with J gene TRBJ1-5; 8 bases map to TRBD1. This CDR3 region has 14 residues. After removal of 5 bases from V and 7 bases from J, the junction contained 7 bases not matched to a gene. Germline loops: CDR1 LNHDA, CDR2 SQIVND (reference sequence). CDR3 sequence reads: CASSVDRAEQPQHF. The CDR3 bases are TGTGCCAGTAGTGTGGACAGGGCGGAACAGCCCCAGCATTTT. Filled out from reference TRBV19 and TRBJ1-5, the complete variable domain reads DGGITQSPKYLFRKEGQNVTLSCEQNLNHDAMYWYRQDPGQGLRLIYYSQIVNDFQKGDIAEGYSVSREKKESFPLTVTSAQKNPTAFYLCASSVDRAEQPQHFGDGTRLSIL.

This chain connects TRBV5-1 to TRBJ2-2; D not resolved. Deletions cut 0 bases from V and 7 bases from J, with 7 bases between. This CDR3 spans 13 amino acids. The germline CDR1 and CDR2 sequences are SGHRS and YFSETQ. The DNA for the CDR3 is TGCGCCAGCAGCTTGGCCGCAGGCGGGGAGCTGTTTTTT. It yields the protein CASSLAAGGELFF.

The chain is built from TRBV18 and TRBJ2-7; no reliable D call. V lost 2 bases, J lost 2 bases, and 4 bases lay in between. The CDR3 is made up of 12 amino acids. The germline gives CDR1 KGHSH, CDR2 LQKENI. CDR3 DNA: TGTGCCAGCTCACCAGGAGCCTACGAGCAGTACTTC. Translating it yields CASSPGAYEQYF.

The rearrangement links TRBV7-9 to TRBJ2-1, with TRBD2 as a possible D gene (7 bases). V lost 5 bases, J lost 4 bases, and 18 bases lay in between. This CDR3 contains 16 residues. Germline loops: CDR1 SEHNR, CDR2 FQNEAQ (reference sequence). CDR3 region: CASSPPTGGRYNEQFF. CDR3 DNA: TGTGCCAGCAGCCCCCCCACCGGGGGGCGGTACAATGAGCAGTTCTTC.

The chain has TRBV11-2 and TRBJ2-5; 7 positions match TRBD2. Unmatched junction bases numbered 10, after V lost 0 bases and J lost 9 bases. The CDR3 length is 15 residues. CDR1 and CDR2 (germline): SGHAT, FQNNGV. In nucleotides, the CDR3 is TGTGCCAGCAGCTTAGAGGGGGAGGGGCTAACGGCCCAGTACTTC. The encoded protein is CASSLEGEGLTAQYF.

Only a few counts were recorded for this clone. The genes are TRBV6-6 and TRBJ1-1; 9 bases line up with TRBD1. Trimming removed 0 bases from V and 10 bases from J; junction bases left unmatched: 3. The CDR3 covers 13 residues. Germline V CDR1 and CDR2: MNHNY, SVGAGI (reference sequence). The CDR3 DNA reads TGTGCCAGCAGTTACTCCTCGGGACAGGGAGCTTTCTTT. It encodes CASSYSSGQGAFF.

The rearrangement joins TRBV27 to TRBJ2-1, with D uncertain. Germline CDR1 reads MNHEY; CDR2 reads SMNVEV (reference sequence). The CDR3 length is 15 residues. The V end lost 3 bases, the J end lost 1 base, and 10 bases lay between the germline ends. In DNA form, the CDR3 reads TGTGCCAGCAGTTTGCGGCGCGCTTCCTACAATGAGCAGTTCTTC. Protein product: CASSLRRASYNEQFF.

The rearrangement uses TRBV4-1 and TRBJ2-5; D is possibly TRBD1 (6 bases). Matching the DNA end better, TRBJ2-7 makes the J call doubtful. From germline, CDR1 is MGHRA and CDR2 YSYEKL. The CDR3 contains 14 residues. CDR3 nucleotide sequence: TGCGCCAGCAGACCTCCCGGGACAACCTACGAGCAGTACTTC. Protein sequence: CASRPPGTTYEQYF.

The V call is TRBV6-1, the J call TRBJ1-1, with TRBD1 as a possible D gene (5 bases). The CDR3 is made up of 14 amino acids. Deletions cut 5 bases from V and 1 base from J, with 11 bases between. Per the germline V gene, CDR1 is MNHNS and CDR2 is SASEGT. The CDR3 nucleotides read TGTGCCAGCAGTTCAGGGTCGGCGAACACTGAAGCTTTCTTT. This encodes CASSSGSANTEAFF.

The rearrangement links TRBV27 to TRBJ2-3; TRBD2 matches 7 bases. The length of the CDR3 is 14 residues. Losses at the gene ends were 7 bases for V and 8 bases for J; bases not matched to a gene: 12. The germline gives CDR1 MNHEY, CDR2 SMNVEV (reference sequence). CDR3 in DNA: TGTGCCAGCACCGGGGACTATCCCCAGGGTACGCAGTATTTT. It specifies CASTGDYPQGTQYF.

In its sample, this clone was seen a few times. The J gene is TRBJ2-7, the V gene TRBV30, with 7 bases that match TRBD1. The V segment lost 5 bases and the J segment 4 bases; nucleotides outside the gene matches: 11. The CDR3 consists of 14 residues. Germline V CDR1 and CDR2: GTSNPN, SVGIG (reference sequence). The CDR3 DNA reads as TGTGCCTGGGTCCCAAAGACAGGGCTATACGAGCAGTACTTC. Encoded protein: CAWVPKTGLYEQYF.

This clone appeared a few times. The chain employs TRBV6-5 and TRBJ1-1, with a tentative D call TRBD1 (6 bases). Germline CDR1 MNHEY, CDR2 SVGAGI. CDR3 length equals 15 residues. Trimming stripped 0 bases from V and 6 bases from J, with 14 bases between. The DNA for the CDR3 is TGTGCCAGCAGTTACTCCTACAGGGAGAGGCCTGAAGCTTTCTTT. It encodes CASSYSYRERPEAFF.